This T cell receptor beta chain derives from a study of cytomegalovirus exposure and HLA in healthy donors. Overall study results and limits: In an earlier analysis, in 620 or so donors, most V segments appeared productive either ~87% or ~30% of the time.

13 Jbeta primers and 60 Vbeta primers were used for the PCR. Profiled with immunoSEQ multiplex PCR; TCRdb holds only in-frame clones, not every one. In the table there are some 96,000 clones, 55% to 75% of which are singletons. A note on this clone: Its target is not known.

This sequence originates from a man in his fifties or sixties in good health and CMV-seronegative. The specimen was PBMCs.

The CDR3, as DNA: TGTGCCAGTAGCGGGAGGGATGTAAGTGGCTACGAGCAGTACTTC. Its translation: CASSGRDVSGYEQYF. The chain carries TRBV5-4 and TRBJ2-7, with 11 bases lining up with TRBD2. The germline V gene encodes CDR1 SGHNT and CDR2 YYREEE (reference sequence). The V segment lost 8 bases and the J segment 3 bases; nucleotides outside the gene matches: 10. The CDR3 runs to 15 residues.